This TCR beta chain originates from a study of beta chain features in type 1 diabetes. The table lists this clone with a few counts. Its antigen is currently unknown. Notes on the study in general: Because the template was cDNA, high-expressing cells might be over-represented. When Type 1 diabetes patients were examined, their TCRB CDR3s proved moderately but significantly shorter in all four CD4+ subsets.

V lost 4 bases and J lost 3, with 17 bases in between. Germline V gene sequence: CDR1 SGHDN, CDR2 FVKESK. CDR3 length: 16 amino acids. As every portion of the isolated RNA was reverse transcribed, the sequencing read expressed TCRB transcripts. Sequencing used immunoSEQ multiplex PCR; TCRdb keeps in-frame clones, though not all of them. Of 150,000 to 190,000 clones listed, approximately 10% are singletons. The rearrangement uses TRBV14 and TRBJ2-3, with a weak D call TRBD2 (5 bases). The sample was central memory CD4+ T cells from blood. The sequence was collected from a man aged 25-45 years with type 1 diabetes. CDR3 amino acids: CASSLQLDSLTDTQYF. The CDR3, as DNA: TGTGCCAGCAGCCTCCAACTAGATTCCTTGACAGATACGCAGTATTTT.